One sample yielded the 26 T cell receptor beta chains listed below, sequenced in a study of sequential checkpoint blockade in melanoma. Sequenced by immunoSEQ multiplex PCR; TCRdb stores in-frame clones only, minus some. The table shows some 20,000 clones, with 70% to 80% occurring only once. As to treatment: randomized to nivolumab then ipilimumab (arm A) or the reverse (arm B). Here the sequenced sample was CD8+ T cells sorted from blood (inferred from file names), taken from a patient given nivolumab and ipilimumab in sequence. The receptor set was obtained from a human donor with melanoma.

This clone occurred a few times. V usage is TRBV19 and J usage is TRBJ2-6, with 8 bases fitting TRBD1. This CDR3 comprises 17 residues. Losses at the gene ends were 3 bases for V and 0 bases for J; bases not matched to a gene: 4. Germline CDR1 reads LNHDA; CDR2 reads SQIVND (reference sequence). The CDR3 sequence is CASSIITGGSGANVLTF. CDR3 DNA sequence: TGTGCCAGTAGTATTATAACAGGGGGCTCTGGGGCCAACGTCCTGACTTTC.

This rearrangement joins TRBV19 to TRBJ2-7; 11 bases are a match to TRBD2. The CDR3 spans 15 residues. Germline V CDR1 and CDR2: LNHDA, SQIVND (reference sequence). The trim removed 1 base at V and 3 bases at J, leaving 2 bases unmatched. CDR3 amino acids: CASSIGLAGNYEQYF. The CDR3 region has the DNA TGTGCCAGTAGTATAGGACTAGCGGGGAACTACGAGCAGTACTTC. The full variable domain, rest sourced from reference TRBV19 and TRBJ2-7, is DGGITQSPKYLFRKEGQNVTLSCEQNLNHDAMYWYRQDPGQGLRLIYYSQIVNDFQKGDIAEGYSVSREKKESFPLTVTSAQKNPTAFYLCASSIGLAGNYEQYFGPGTRLTVT.

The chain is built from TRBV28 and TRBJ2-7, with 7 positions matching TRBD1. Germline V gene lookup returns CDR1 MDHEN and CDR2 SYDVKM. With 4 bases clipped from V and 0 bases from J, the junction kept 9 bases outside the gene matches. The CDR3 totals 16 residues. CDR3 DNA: TGTGCCAGCAGTTCCCCGGACAGGAAAAACTCCTACGAGCAGTACTTC. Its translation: CASSSPDRKNSYEQYF.

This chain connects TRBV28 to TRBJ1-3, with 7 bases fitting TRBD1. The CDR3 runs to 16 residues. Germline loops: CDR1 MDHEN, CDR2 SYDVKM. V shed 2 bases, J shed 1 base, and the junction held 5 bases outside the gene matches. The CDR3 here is CASSLQGGWSGNTIYF. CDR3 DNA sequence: TGTGCCAGCAGTTTACAGGGGGGTTGGTCTGGAAACACCATATATTTT.

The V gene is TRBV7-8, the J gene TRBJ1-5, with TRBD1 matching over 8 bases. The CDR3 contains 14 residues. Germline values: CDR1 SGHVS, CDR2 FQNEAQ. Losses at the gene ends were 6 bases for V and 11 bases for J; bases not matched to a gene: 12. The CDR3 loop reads CASSFGQGERAQHF. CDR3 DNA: TGTGCCAGCAGTTTCGGACAGGGAGAGAGGGCCCAGCATTTT.

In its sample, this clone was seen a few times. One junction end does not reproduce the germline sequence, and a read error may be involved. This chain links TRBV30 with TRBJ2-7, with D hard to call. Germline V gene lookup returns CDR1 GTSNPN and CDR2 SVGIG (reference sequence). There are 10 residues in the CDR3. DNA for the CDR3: TGTGCCTGGAGTGTAGTGGGCCTCTCTTTC. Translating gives CAWSVVGLSF. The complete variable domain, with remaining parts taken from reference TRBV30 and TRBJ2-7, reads SQTIHQWPATLVQPVGSPLSLECTVEGTSNPNLYWYRQAAGRGLQLLFYSVGIGQISSEVPQNLSASRPQDRQFILSSKKLLLSDSGFYLCAWSVVGLSFGPGTRLTVT.

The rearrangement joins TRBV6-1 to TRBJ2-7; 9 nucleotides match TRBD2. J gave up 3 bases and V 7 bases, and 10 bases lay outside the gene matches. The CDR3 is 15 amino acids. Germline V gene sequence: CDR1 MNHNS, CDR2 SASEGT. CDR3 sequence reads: CASIFSGSSYYEQYF. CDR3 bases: TGTGCCAGCATTTTTAGCGGGAGCTCCTACTACGAGCAGTACTTC.

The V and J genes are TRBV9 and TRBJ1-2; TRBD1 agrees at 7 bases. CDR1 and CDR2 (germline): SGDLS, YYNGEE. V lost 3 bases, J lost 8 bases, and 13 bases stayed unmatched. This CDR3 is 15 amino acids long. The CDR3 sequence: CASSARTGALSGYTF. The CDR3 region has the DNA TGTGCCAGCAGCGCACGGACAGGCGCGCTCTCGGGCTACACCTTC.

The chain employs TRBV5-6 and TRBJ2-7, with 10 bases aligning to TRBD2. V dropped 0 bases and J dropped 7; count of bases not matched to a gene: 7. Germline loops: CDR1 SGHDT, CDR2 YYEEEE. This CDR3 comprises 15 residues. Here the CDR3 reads CASSLAPTSGSEQYF. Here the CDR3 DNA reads TGTGCCAGCAGCTTGGCCCCGACTAGCGGGTCGGAGCAGTACTTC.

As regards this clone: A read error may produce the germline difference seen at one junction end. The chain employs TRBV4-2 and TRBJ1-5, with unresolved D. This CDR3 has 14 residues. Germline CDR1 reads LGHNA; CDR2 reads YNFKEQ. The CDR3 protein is CASSQEGSNQPQHF. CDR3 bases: TGTGCCAGCAGCCAAGAGGGCAGCAACCAGCCCCAGCATTTT.

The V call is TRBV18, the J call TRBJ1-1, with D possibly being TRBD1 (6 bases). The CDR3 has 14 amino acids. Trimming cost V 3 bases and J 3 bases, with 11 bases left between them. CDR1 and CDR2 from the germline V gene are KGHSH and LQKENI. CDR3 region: CASSPDRSDTEAFF. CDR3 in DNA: TGTGCCAGCTCACCCGACAGGTCGGACACTGAAGCTTTCTTT.

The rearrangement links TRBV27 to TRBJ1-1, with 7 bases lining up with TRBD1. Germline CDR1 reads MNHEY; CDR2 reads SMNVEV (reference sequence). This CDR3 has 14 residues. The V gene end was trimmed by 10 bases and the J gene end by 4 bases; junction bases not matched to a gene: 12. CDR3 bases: TGTGCCACTCAGACCAAGGGGGCGGCCACTGAAGCTTTCTTT. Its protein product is CATQTKGAATEAFF.

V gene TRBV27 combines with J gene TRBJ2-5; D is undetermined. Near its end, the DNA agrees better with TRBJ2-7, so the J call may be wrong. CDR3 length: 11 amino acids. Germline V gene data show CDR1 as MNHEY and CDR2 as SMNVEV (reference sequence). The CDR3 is CASGQSYEQYF. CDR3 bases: TGTGCCAGCGGTCAATCCTACGAGCAGTACTTC.

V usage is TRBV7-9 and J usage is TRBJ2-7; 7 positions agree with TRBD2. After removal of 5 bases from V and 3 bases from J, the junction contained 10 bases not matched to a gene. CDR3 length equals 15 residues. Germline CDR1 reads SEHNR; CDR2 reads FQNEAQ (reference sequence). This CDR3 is CASSPRAGESYEQYF. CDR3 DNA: TGTGCCAGCAGCCCCAGGGCGGGAGAGAGCTACGAGCAGTACTTC. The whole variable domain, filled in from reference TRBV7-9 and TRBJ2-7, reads DTGVSQNPRHKITKRGQNVTFRCDPISEHNRLYWYRQTLGQGPEFLTYFQNEAQLEKSRLLSDRFSAERPKGSFSTLEIQRTEQGDSAMYLCASSPRAGESYEQYFGPGTRLTVT.

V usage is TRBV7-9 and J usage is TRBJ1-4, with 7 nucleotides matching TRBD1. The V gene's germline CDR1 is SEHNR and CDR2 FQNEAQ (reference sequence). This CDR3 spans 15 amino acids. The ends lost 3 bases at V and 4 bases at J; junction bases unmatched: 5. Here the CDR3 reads CASSLGQGVNEKLFF. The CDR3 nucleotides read TGTGCCAGCAGCTTGGGTCAGGGGGTTAATGAAAAACTGTTTTTT.

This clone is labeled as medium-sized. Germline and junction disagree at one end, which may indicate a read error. CDR3 residues: CASSIWGPRTEAFF. CDR3 sequence (DNA): TGTGCAAGTAGCATCTGGGGCCCAAGGACTGAAGCTTTCTTT. The chain uses TRBV19 and TRBJ1-1, with a possible D match to TRBD1 (5 bases). CDR3 length: 14 amino acids. CDR1 and CDR2 from the germline V gene are LNHDA and SQIVND (reference sequence).

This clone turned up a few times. The CDR3 sequence: CAWSLSPSGYTF. CDR3 nucleotides: TGTGCCTGGAGCCTTTCCCCGAGTGGCTACACCTTC. V usage is TRBV30 and J usage is TRBJ1-2; D remains unclear. The length of the CDR3 is 12 residues. Trimming took 3 bases from V and 7 from J, leaving 12 bases between them. Looked up from germline, CDR1 is GTSNPN and CDR2 is SVGIG (reference sequence).

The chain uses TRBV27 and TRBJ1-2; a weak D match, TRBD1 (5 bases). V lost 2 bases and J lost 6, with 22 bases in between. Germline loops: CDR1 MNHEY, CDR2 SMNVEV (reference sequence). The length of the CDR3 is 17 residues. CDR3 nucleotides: TGTGCCAGCAGTTTAAGGCTAGATCGGGGGGATCAGCATGGCTACACCTTC. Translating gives CASSLRLDRGDQHGYTF.

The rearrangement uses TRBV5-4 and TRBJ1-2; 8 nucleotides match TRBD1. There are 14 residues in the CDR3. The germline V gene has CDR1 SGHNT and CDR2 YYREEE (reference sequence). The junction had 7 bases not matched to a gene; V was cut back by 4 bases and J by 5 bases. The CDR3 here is CASSEDRVVYGYTF. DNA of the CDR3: TGTGCCAGCAGCGAGGACAGGGTAGTGTATGGCTACACCTTC.

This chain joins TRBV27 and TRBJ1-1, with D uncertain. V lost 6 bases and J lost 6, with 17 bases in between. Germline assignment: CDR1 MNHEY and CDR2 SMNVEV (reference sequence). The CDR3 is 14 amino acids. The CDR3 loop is CASSPHGGNPEAFF. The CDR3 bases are TGTGCCAGCAGCCCCCACGGAGGTAACCCTGAAGCTTTCTTT.

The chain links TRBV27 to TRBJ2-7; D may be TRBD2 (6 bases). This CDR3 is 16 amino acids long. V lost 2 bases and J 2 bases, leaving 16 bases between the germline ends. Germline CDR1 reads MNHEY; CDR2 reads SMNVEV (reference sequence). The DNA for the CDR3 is TGTGCCAGCAGTTTAGGAGGGGAAGCTTTAACCTACGAGCAGTACTTC. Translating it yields CASSLGGEALTYEQYF.

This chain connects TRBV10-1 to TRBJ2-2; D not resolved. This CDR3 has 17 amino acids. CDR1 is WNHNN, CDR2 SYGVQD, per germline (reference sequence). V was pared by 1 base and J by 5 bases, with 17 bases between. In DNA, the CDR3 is TGCGCCAGCAGTGAGTTGGTAGCCACTCCGTTGACCGGGGAGCTGTTTTTT. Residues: CASSELVATPLTGELFF.

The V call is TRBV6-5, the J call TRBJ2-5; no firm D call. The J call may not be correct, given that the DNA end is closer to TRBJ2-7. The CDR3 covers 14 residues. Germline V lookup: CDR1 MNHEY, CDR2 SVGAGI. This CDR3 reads CASSYSQSSYEQYF. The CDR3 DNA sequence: TGTGCCAGCAGTTACTCACAGAGCTCCTACGAGCAGTACTTC.

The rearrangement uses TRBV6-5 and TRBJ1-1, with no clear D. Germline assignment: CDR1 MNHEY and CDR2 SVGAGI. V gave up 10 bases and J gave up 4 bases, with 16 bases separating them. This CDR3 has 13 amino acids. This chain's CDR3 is CATLQTAGTEAFF. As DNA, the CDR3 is TGTGCCACCCTCCAAACCGCGGGCACTGAAGCTTTCTTT.

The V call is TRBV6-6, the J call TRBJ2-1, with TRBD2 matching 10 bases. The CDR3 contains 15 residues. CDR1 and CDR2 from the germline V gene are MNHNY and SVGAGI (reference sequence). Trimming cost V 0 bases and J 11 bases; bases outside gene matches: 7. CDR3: CASSYSSSGRAQQFF. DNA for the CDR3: TGTGCCAGCAGTTACTCGTCCAGCGGGAGGGCTCAGCAGTTCTTC.

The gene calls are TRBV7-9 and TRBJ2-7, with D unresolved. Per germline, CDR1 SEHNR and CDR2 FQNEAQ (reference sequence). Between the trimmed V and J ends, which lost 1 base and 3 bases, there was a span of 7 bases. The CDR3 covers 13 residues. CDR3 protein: CASSLGLNYEQYF. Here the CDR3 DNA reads TGTGCCAGCAGCTTAGGACTGAACTACGAGCAGTACTTC.